This T cell receptor (beta chain) is drawn from a study of prognosis after radiotherapy for stage I lung cancer. The overall study: The patients comprised approximately twelve men and about 6 women, spanning ages about 53 to 84 and having a median of roughly 70 years. Notes on the study in general: Frequencies of TRBV and TRBJ gene use reportedly varied by whether patients had metastases.

The TCR beta CDR3 region was amplified from genomic DNA, with two rounds of multiplex PCR being used for the amplification. First-round PCR amplification was performed with primers specific to each TRBV and TRBJ gene. Each CDR3 protein is one row after TCRdb ran MiXCR on the multiplex PCR reads. The sample has around 25,000 distinct CDR3 sequences, under 40% seen once. The V end was cut by 0 bases, the J end by 0 bases, with 17 bases between. This CDR3 has 19 amino acids. Germline lookup yields CDR1 KGHDR and CDR2 SFDVKD. The patient cohort was node-negative on CT and PET/CT, with no prior chemotherapy, radiotherapy or other malignancies. Blood, around 5.9 milliliters, was collected at each of two time points. There are many counts of this clonotype. Its antigen is not known.

The chain is built from TRBV24-1 and TRBJ2-1, with D possibly being TRBD1 or TRBD2 (5 bases each). The input for sequencing was PBMCs, taken before or after stereotactic body radiation therapy (not recorded which). This receptor was obtained from a donor over 45 with non-small cell lung cancer. CDR3 residues: CATSDLGAGIASSYNEQFF. DNA of the CDR3: TGTGCCACCAGTGATTTGGGGGCGGGTATAGCGAGCTCCTACAATGAGCAGTTCTTC.